This TCR beta chain was sequenced in a study of blood T cell repertoires in COVID-19. This CDR3 spans 14 amino acids. Per the germline V gene, CDR1 is MDHEN and CDR2 is SYDVKM. V was trimmed by 5 bases and J by 6 bases, leaving 13 bases between them. In the original workflow: Reference gene primer amplification gave nucleated cell count estimates. The data were produced by immunoSEQ multiplex PCR, yet TCRdb's version contains in-frame clones alone and is incomplete. That table is the source of V, J and clone size, and D and trimming were worked out from the DNA. The sample records tens of thousands of clones, roughly 80% being singletons.

This TCR came from a human donor in a cohort sampled during active COVID-19. V gene TRBV28 combines with J gene TRBJ2-2; D not certain. Sequences were obtained from peripheral blood. CDR3 bases: TGTGCCAGCAGTCCTCCAGACTCCGCCGGGGAGCTGTTTTTT. Translated: CASSPPDSAGELFF.